The clone carrying this T cell receptor beta chain was recorded a few times. Its antigen is not known. This sample stems from a study of T cells in Graves' hyperthyroidism and ophthalmopathy. At the level of the study: The blood sample was taken at first diagnosis, before treatment began.

From RNA transcripts, TCR beta CDR3 regions were amplified. During a first-round RT-PCR of the TCR CDR3, the HTBI primer set was used. TCRdb redid the calling of the multiplex PCR reads with MiXCR, one entry per CDR3 protein. The data contain 460,000 or so distinct CDR3 sequences, about 15% of them singletons. Whole-study results and caveats: Appearing also in blood were most of the thyroid clonotypes expanded above 0.001.

The study enrolled patients aged 18 to 65 with newly diagnosed hyperthyroidism of under 2 months' duration. It was uncontrolled infection, other autoimmune disease, pregnancy or lactation that excluded patients. Sequenced material: blood. The origin of this receptor is a woman younger than 30 with Graves' hyperthyroidism.

CDR3: CASSSRTSGRSYEQYF. In nucleotides, the CDR3 is TGTGCCAGCAGTTCCAGGACTAGCGGGAGGTCCTACGAGCAGTACTTC. This chain connects TRBV6-9 to TRBJ2-7, with 14 bases fitting TRBD2. Losses at the gene ends were 4 bases for V and 1 base for J; bases not matched to a gene: 3. The CDR3 is made up of 16 amino acids. The germline gives CDR1 MNHGY, CDR2 SVAAGI.